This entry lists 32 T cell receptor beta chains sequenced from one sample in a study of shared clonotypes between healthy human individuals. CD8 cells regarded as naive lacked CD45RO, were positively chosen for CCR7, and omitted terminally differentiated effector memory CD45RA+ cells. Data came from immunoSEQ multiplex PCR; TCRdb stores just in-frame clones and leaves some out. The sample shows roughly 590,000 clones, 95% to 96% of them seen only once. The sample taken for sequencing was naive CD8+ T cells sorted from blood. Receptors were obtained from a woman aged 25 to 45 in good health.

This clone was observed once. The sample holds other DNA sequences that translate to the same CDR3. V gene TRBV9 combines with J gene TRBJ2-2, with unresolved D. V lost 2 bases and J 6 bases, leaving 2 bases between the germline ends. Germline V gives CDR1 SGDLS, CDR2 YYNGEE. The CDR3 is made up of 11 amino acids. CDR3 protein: CASSVAGELFF. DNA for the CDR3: TGTGCCAGCAGCGTGGCCGGGGAGCTGTTTTTT.

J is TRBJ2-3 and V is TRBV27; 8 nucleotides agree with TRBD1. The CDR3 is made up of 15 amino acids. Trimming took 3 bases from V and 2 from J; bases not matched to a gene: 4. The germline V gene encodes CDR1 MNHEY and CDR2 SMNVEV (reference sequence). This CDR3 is CASSFGTGATDTQYF. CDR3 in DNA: TGTGCCAGCAGTTTTGGGACAGGTGCCACAGATACGCAGTATTTT.

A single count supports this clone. This chain's CDR3 is CASSIASGYSYEQYF. The DNA for the CDR3 is TGTGCCAGTAGTATAGCGTCCGGATACTCCTACGAGCAGTACTTC. V is TRBV19 and J is TRBJ2-5; no clear D. The J call may be faulty, since TRBJ2-7 better matches the DNA end. Germline V lookup: CDR1 LNHDA, CDR2 SQIVND (reference sequence). The CDR3 contains 15 residues.

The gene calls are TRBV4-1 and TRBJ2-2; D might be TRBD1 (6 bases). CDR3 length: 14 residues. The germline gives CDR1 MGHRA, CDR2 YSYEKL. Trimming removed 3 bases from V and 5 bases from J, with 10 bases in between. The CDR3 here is CASSHVRGTGELFF. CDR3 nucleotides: TGCGCCAGCAGCCATGTCAGGGGTACCGGGGAGCTGTTTTTT.

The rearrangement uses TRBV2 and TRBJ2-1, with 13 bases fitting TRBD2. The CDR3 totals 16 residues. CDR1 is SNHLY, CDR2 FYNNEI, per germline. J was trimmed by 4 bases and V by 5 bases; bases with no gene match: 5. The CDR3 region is CASSRGLAGDYNEQFF. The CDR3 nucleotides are TGTGCCAGCAGTCGAGGACTAGCGGGGGATTACAATGAGCAGTTCTTC.

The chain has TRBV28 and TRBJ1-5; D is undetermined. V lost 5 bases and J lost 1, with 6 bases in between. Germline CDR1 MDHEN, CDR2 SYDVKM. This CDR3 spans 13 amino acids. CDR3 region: CASSPQSNQPQHF. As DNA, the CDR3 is TGTGCCAGCAGTCCTCAGAGCAATCAGCCCCAGCATTTT.

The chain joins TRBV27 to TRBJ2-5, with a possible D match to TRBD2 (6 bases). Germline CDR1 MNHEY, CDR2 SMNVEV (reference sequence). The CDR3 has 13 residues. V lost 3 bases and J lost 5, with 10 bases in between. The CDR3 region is CASSLLGSETQYF. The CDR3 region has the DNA TGTGCCAGCAGTTTGCTCGGGAGTGAGACCCAGTACTTC.

The CDR3 region is CASRTGGNYGYTF. In DNA, the CDR3 is TGTGCCAGCAGGACAGGGGGCAACTATGGCTACACCTTC. The V call is TRBV27, the J call TRBJ1-2; TRBD1 agrees at 10 bases. CDR3 size: 13 residues. Germline trimming cut 6 bases from V and 2 bases from J; bases unmatched to any gene: 0. Per the germline V gene, CDR1 is MNHEY and CDR2 is SMNVEV (reference sequence).

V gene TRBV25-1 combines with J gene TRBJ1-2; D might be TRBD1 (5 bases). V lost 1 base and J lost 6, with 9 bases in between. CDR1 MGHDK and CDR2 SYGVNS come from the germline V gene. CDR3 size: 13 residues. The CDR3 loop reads CASSELWGDGYTF. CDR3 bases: TGTGCCAGCAGTGAATTGTGGGGGGATGGCTACACCTTC.

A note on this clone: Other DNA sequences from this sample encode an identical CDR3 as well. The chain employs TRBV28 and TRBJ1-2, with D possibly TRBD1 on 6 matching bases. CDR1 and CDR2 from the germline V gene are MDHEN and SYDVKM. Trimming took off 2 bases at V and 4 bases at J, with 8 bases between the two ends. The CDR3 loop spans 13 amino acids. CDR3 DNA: TGTGCCAGCAGTTTAGGACAGAGCTATGGCTACACCTTC. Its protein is CASSLGQSYGYTF.

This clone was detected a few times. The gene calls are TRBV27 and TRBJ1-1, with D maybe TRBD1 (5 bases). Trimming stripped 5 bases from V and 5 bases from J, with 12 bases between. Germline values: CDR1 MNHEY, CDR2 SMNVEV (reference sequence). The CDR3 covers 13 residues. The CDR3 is CASSEGLGTEAFF. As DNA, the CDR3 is TGTGCCAGCAGTGAGGGGCTTGGGACTGAAGCTTTCTTT.

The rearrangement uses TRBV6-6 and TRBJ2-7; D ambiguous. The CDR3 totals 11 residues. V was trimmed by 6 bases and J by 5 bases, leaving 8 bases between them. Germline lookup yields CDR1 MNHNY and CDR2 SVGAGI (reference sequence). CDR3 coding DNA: TGTGCCAGCAGCGCAGGAAACGAGCAGTACTTC. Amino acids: CASSAGNEQYF.

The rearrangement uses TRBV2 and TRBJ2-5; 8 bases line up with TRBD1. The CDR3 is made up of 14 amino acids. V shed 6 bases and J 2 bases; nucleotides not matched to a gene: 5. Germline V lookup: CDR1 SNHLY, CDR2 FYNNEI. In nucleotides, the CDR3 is TGTGCCAGCAGGCCGGACAGGGCTCAAGAGACCCAGTACTTC. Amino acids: CASRPDRAQETQYF.

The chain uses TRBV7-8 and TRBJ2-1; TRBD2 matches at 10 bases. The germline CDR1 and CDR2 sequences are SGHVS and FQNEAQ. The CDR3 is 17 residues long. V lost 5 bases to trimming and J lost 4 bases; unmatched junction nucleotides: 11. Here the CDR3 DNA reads TGTGCCAGCAGCGAGATTGAACTAGCGGGGTCATACAATGAGCAGTTCTTC. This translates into CASSEIELAGSYNEQFF.

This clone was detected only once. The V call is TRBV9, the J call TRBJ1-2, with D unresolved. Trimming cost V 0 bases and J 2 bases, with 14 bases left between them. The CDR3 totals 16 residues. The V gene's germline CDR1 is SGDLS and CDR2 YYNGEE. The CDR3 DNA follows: TGTGCCAGCAGCGTAGTTGCTATGGGCCCGAACTATGGCTACACCTTC. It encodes CASSVVAMGPNYGYTF.

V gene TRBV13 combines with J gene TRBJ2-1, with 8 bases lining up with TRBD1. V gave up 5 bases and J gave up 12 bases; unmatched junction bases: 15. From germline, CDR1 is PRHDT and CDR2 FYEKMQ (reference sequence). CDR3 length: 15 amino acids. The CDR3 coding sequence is TGTGCCAGCAGCCTCGGGACAGGCCCCATCAAGTCGCAGTTCTTC. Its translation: CASSLGTGPIKSQFF. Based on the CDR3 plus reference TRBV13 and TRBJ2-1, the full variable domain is AAGVIQSPRHLIKEKRETATLKCYPIPRHDTVYWYQQGPGQDPQFLISFYEKMQSDKGSIPDRFSAQQFSDYHSELNMSSLELGDSALYFCASSLGTGPIKSQFFGPGTRLTVL.

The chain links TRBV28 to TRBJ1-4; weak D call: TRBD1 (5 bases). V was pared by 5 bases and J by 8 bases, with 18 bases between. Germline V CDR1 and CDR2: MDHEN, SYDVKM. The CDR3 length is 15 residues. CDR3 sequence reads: CASSPSGFQGEKLFF. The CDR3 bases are TGTGCCAGCAGTCCTTCAGGGTTCCAAGGGGAAAAACTGTTTTTT.

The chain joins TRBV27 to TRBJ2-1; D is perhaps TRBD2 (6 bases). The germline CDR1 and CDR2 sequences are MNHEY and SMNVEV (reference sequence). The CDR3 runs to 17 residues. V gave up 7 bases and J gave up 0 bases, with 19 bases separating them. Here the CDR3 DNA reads TGTGCCAGCACCGTCGGGGGAATTTTGAGCTCCTACAATGAGCAGTTCTTC. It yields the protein CASTVGGILSSYNEQFF.

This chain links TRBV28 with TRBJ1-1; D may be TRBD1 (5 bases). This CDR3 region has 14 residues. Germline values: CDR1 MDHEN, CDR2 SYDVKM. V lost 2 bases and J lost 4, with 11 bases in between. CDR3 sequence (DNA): TGTGCCAGCAGTTTAGCGCGTGGGACCACTGAAGCTTTCTTT. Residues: CASSLARGTTEAFF.

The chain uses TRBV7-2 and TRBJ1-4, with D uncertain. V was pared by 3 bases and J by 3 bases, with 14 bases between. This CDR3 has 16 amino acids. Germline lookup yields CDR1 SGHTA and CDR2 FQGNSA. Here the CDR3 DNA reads TGTGCCAGCAGCTTCCTCCCGGCGGCGTCTAATGAAAAACTGTTTTTT. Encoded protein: CASSFLPAASNEKLFF.

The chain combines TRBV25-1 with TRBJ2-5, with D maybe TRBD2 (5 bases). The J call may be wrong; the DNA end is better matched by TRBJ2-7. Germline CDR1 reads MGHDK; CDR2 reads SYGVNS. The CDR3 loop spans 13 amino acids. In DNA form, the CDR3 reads TGTGCCAGCAGTGAATACGAGGGATACGAGCAGTACTTC. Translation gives CASSEYEGYEQYF.

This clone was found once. This CDR3 reads CASSLLPGQLNTEAFF. CDR3 nucleotides: TGTGCCAGCAGCTTACTACCGGGACAACTGAACACTGAAGCTTTCTTT. The rearrangement links TRBV7-9 to TRBJ1-1, with a tentative D call TRBD1 (6 bases). Germline V gives CDR1 SEHNR, CDR2 FQNEAQ (reference sequence). The V end was cut by 2 bases, the J end by 0 bases, with 13 bases between. This CDR3 has 16 residues.

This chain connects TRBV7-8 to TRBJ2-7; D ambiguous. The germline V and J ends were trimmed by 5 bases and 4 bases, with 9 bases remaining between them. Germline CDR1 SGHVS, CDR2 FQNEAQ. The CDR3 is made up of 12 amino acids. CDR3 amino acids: CASSSTNYEQYF. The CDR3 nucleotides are TGTGCCAGCAGCAGTACGAATTACGAGCAGTACTTC.

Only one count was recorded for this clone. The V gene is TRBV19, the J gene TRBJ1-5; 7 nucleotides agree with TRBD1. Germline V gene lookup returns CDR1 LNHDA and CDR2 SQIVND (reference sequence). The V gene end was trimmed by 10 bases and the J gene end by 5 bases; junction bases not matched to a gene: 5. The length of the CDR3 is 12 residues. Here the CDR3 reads CATGTAYQPQHF. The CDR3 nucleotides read TGTGCCACAGGGACAGCCTATCAGCCCCAGCATTTT.

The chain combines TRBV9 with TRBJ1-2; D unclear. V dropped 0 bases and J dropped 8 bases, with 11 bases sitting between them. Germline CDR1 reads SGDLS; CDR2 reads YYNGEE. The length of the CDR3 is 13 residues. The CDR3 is CASSVAGDQGYTF. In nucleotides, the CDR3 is TGTGCCAGCAGCGTAGCCGGGGATCAGGGCTACACCTTC.

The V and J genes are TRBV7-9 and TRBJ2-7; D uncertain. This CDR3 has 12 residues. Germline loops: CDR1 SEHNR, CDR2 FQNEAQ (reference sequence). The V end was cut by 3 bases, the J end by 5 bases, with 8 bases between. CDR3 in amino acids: CASSFNPDEQYF. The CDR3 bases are TGTGCCAGCAGCTTTAATCCGGACGAGCAGTACTTC.

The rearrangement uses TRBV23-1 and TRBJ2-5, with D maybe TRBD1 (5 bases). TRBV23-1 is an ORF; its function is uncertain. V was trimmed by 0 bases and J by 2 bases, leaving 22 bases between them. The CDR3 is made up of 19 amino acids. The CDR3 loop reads CASSQSPTRQFFPQETQYF. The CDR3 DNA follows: TGCGCCAGCAGTCAATCTCCTACCAGACAGTTTTTTCCTCAAGAGACCCAGTACTTC.

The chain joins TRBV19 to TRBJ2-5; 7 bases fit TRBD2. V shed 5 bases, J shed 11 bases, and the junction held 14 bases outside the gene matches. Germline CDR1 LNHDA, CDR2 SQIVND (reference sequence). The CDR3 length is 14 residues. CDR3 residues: CASSVLDTAGEQYF. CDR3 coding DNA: TGTGCCAGTAGTGTGCTCGACACGGCGGGGGAGCAGTACTTC.

The CDR3 nucleotides read TGTGCCAGCAGCGGGCAGGCTGCCTATGGCTACACCTTC. This gives the protein CASSGQAAYGYTF. This chain joins TRBV7-9 and TRBJ1-2; D gene unclear. Deletions cut 5 bases from V and 4 bases from J, with 11 bases between. This CDR3 spans 13 amino acids. CDR1 and CDR2 from the germline V gene are SEHNR and FQNEAQ (reference sequence).

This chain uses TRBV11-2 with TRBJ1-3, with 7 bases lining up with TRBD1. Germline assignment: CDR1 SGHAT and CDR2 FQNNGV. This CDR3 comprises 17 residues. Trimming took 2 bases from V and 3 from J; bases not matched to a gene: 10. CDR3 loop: CASSLWRGQGSGNTIYF. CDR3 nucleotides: TGTGCCAGCAGCTTATGGAGGGGGCAGGGGAGTGGAAACACCATATATTTT. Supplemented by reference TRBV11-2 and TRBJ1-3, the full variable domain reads EAGVAQSPRYKIIEKRQSVAFWCNPISGHATLYWYQQILGQGPKLLIQFQNNGVVDDSQLPKDRFSAERLKGVDSTLKIQPAKLEDSAVYLCASSLWRGQGSGNTIYFGEGSWLTVV.

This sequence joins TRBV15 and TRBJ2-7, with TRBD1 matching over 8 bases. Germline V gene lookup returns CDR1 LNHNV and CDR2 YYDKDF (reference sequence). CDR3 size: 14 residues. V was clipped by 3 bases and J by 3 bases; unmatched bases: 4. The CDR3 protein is CATSSGTGYYEQYF. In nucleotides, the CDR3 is TGTGCCACCAGCAGCGGGACAGGTTACTACGAGCAGTACTTC.

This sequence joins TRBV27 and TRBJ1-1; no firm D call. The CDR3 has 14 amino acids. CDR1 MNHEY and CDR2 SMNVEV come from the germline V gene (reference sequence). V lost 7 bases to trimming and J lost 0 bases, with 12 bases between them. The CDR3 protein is CASIHTSMNTEAFF. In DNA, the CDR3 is TGTGCCAGCATACACACATCCATGAACACTGAAGCTTTCTTT.